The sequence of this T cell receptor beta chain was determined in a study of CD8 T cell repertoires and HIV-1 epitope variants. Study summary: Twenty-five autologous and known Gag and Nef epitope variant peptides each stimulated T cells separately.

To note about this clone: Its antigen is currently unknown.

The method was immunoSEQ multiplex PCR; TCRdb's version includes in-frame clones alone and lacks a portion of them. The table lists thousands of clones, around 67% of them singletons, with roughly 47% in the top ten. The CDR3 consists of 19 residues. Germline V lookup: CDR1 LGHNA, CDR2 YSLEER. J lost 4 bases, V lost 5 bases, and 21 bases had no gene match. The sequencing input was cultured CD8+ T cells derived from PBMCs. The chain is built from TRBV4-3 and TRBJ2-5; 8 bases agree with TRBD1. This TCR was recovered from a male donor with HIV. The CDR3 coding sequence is TGCGCCAGCAGCGGGACAAGGACAGGGCCCGACCCCAAGGCAGAGACCCAGTACTTC. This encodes CASSGTRTGPDPKAETQYF.